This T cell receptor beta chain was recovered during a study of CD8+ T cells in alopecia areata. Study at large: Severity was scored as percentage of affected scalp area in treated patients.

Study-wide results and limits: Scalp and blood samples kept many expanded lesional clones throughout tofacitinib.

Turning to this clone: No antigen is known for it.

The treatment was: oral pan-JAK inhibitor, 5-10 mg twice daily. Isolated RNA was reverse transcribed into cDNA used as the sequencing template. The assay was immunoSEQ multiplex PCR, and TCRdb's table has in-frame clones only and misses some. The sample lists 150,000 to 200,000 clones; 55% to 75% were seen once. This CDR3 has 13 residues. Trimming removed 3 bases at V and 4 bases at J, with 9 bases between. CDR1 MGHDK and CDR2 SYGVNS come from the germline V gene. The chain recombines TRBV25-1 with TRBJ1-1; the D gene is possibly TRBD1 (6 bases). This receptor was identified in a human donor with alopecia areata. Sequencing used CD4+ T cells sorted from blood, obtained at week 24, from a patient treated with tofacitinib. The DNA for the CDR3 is TGTGCCAGCAGTGAGGAGGGGGGCACTGAAGCTTTCTTT. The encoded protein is CASSEEGGTEAFF.